This T cell receptor (gamma chain) emerged from a study of intestinal T cells in coeliac disease. There are 15 residues in the CDR3. The J segment lost 4 bases and the V segment lost 8 bases, leaving 11 bases of the junction unmatched. Each case's genomic DNA was extracted from ten approximately 5.5-µm formalin-fixed paraffin-embedded scrolls. TRG repertoires were amplified with LymphoTrack primers from about 200 ng of biopsy DNA. TCRdb reanalysed the multiplex PCR reads via CATT. This table has about 490 gamma-chain clones, 40% to 55% appearing once. This clone came up a few times. The chain uses TRGV10 and TRGJP1. TRGV10 carries the ORF label, with uncertain function. Material for sequencing was a duodenal biopsy. The origin of this receptor is a human donor who served as a control with a normal duodenal biopsy, not a healthy volunteer. The CDR3 sequence is CAAWVPTYTGWFKIF. DNA for the CDR3: TGTGCTGCGTGGGTTCCCACATACACTGGTTGGTTCAAGATATTT.